The 14 T cell receptor beta chains presented below share a single source sample, sequenced in a study of spatial heterogeneity in lung cancer. TCRdb recomputed calls from the 5' RACE reads with MiXCR, one row per CDR3 protein. This table holds tens of thousands of distinct CDR3 sequences, about 20% found once. This sample's time point: sample taken at primary tumor resection. TCRs were sequenced from unsorted whole RNA of tumor, nontumor lung or PBMC. The sequenced sample was PBMCs, obtained at surgery. These receptors all stem from a male donor with early-stage non-small cell lung cancer.

This clonotype was found many times. Here the CDR3 reads CASSRNLGNTDTQYF. DNA for the CDR3: TGTGCCAGCAGTCGTAATTTGGGGAACACAGATACGCAGTATTTT. The chain links TRBV28 to TRBJ2-3; no reliable D call. The CDR3 has 15 residues. The V end lost 5 bases, the J end lost 2 bases, and 14 bases lay between the germline ends. Looked up from germline, CDR1 is MDHEN and CDR2 is SYDVKM.

This clonotype was detected many times. The J gene is TRBJ1-2, the V gene TRBV7-9; weak D call: TRBD1 (6 bases). Germline assignment: CDR1 SEHNR and CDR2 FQNEAQ (reference sequence). V lost 1 base and J 6 bases, leaving 6 bases between the germline ends. The CDR3 sequence is 12 residues long. CDR3 loop: CASSLGTDGYTF. DNA for the CDR3: TGTGCCAGCAGCTTAGGGACAGATGGCTACACCTTC.

This clonotype was seen a handful of times. The chain is built from TRBV7-3 and TRBJ1-1; 8 positions agree with TRBD1. CDR1 is SGHTA, CDR2 FQGTGA, per germline. V shed 4 bases and J 8 bases; nucleotides not matched to a gene: 9. The length of the CDR3 is 14 residues. Here the CDR3 DNA reads TGTGCCAGCAGCTCCGGACAGGGACCCCCCGAAGCTTTCTTT. The encoded protein is CASSSGQGPPEAFF. Looking up the rest from reference TRBV7-3 and TRBJ1-1 gives the full variable domain: GAGVSQTPSNKVTEKGKYVELRCDPISGHTALYWYRQSLGQGPEFLIYFQGTGAADDSGLPNDRFFAVRPEGSVSTLKIQRTERGDSAVYLCASSSGQGPPEAFFGQGTRLTVV.

The genes are TRBV3-1 and TRBJ2-7; 7 bases match TRBD1. From germline, CDR1 is LGHDT and CDR2 YNNKEL (reference sequence). Trimming at V came to 0 bases and at J to 2 bases, leaving 4 bases not matched to a gene. The CDR3 runs to 15 residues. The DNA for the CDR3 is TGTGCCAGCAGCCAAGATAGACAGGGAGCCTACGAGCAGTACTTC. It specifies CASSQDRQGAYEQYF.

This clonotype was picked up a small number of times. The chain carries TRBV28 and TRBJ2-1; the D is unclear. The CDR3 length is 13 residues. The V end was cut by 6 bases, the J end by 6 bases, with 12 bases between. Germline values: CDR1 MDHEN, CDR2 SYDVKM. CDR3 coding DNA: TGTGCCAGCAGGACCAGCCCCCTCAATGAGCAGTTCTTC. This codes for CASRTSPLNEQFF.

The V and J genes are TRBV23-1 and TRBJ2-5; 9 bases are a match to TRBD2. TRBV23-1 is designated an ORF whose function remains uncertain. The CDR3 loop spans 15 amino acids. Unmatched junction bases numbered 6, after V lost 7 bases and J lost 0 bases. Here the CDR3 reads CASIWTSEYQETQYF. The CDR3 DNA sequence: TGCGCCAGCATCTGGACTAGCGAATACCAAGAGACCCAGTACTTC.

J is TRBJ2-2 and V is TRBV6-2 or TRBV6-3; tentatively, D is TRBD1 (6 bases). This CDR3 contains 14 residues. Trimming removed 7 bases at V and 0 bases at J, with 9 bases between. The germline CDR1 and CDR2 sequences are MNHEY and SVGEGT. The CDR3 spells CASKRTANTGELFF. Written as DNA, the CDR3 is TGTGCCAGCAAGAGGACAGCGAACACCGGGGAGCTGTTTTTT.

This clonotype was counted many times. This rearrangement joins TRBV10-3 to TRBJ1-2, with TRBD1 matching 7 bases. V lost 2 bases and J lost 3; bases outside the gene matches: 15. The CDR3 length is 18 residues. Germline V gene sequence: CDR1 ENHRY, CDR2 SYGVKD. Written as DNA, the CDR3 is TGTGCCATCAGTGAGGCCTGGGGCACAGGGGACTTTGACTATGGCTACACCTTC. Amino acids: CAISEAWGTGDFDYGYTF.

This clonotype was observed at least ten times. The chain's CDR3 is CASKRGLAGFGQYF. The CDR3 DNA reads TGTGCCAGCAAGAGAGGACTAGCGGGGTTCGGGCAGTACTTC. The chain recombines TRBV12-3 or TRBV12-4 with TRBJ2-7; 12 bases are shared with TRBD2. The ends lost 7 bases at V and 9 bases at J; junction bases unmatched: 10. This CDR3 comprises 14 residues.

The genes are TRBV11-2 and TRBJ2-5; D could derive from TRBD1 or TRBD2 (5 bases each). Germline V gene sequence: CDR1 SGHAT, CDR2 FQNNGV. V lost 5 bases and J lost 5, with 15 bases in between. The CDR3 has 14 amino acids. The CDR3 nucleotides read TGTGCCAGCAGCCCGGGGCAGGAAGGCGAGACCCAGTACTTC. Its translation is CASSPGQEGETQYF.

This clonotype was counted many times. V and J are TRBV28 and TRBJ1-1; D call uncertain. In germline, CDR1 is MDHEN, CDR2 SYDVKM. V was pared by 8 bases and J by 5 bases, with 6 bases between. The CDR3 has 10 residues. The CDR3 loop is CASGRTEAFF. The DNA of the CDR3 is TGTGCCAGCGGGAGGACTGAAGCTTTCTTT.

As concerns this clonotype: Relative to the germline gene, one junction end is altered; a read error may explain this. This chain joins TRBV27 and TRBJ2-7; a weak D match, TRBD1 (5 bases). Germline V CDR1 and CDR2: MNHEY, SMNVEV (reference sequence). This CDR3 has 12 residues. CDR3 amino acids: CASSPRAGIMDF. CDR3 in DNA: TGTGCCAGCAGTCCCAGGGCAGGCATCATGGACTTC.

This clonotype turned up a few times. The chain combines TRBV6-6 with TRBJ2-5; 11 bases agree with TRBD2. The V segment lost 5 bases and the J segment 5 bases; nucleotides outside the gene matches: 7. Germline V lookup: CDR1 MNHNY, CDR2 SVGAGI (reference sequence). The CDR3 loop spans 15 amino acids. In DNA, the CDR3 is TGTGCCAGCAGTGACGGGACTAGCGGAAGGGAGACCCAGTACTTC. It translates to CASSDGTSGRETQYF.

The chain joins TRBV18 to TRBJ2-3; 7 positions match TRBD1. V lost 1 base and J lost 6; bases outside the gene matches: 10. The CDR3 is 16 residues long. Germline CDR1 and CDR2: KGHSH and LQKENI. The CDR3 sequence is CASSPQYRGFSDTQYF. In DNA, the CDR3 is TGTGCCAGCTCACCACAGTACAGGGGCTTTTCGGATACGCAGTATTTT.